Below are 10 T cell receptor beta chains sequenced from a single sample in a study of CD8 T cells in ankylosing spondylitis. In TCRdb, the 5' RACE reads were re-called with MiXCR into one record per CDR3 protein. The repertoire holds some 250,000 distinct CDR3 sequences, with under 30% as singletons. The sequenced material came from blood, either unsorted or a sorted T cell fraction (not recorded which). All receptors come from a male donor with ankylosing spondylitis or in good health (not recorded which).

The chain joins TRBV15 to TRBJ1-5, with TRBD1 as a possible D gene (6 bases). This CDR3 comprises 16 residues. Trimming removed 2 bases from V and 2 bases from J, with 13 bases in between. The germline V gene has CDR1 LNHNV and CDR2 YYDKDF (reference sequence). The CDR3 coding sequence is TGTGCCACCAGCAGACCCAGGGGACGCGGCAATCAGCCCCAGCATTTT. Translated, it gives CATSRPRGRGNQPQHF.

The chain couples TRBV7-6 to TRBJ2-3; the D gene is possibly TRBD1 (5 bases). The CDR3 is 14 amino acids. Looked up from germline, CDR1 is SGHVS and CDR2 is FNYEAQ. Between the trimmed V and J ends, which lost 2 bases and 5 bases, there was a span of 11 bases. Here the CDR3 reads CASSLLRAVDTQYF. CDR3 DNA: TGTGCCAGCAGCTTACTCAGGGCTGTAGATACGCAGTATTTT.

J is TRBJ2-1 and V is TRBV7-3; 7 bases match TRBD1. This CDR3 spans 16 amino acids. Germline assignment: CDR1 SGHTA and CDR2 FQGTGA. V lost 4 bases, J lost 5 bases, and 11 bases stayed unmatched. In nucleotides, the CDR3 is TGTGCCAGCAGCTCACCACCGGGACAGCCTAACAATGAGCAGTTCTTC. Its translation is CASSSPPGQPNNEQFF.

This clonotype was recorded many times. This rearrangement joins TRBV12-3 or TRBV12-4 to TRBJ2-1; the D is unclear. V lost 5 bases to trimming and J lost 7 bases, with 6 bases between them. The CDR3 is 11 amino acids. In DNA form, the CDR3 reads TGTGCCAGCAGTGAGCGTAATGAGCAGTTCTTC. Translating gives CASSERNEQFF.

This clonotype turned up a few times. The J gene is TRBJ2-1, the V gene TRBV20-1, with 8 bases lining up with TRBD2. Per the germline V gene, CDR1 is DFQATT and CDR2 is SNEGSKA (reference sequence). CDR3 length: 13 amino acids. CDR3 amino acids: CSAAAGGRGEQFF. The CDR3 DNA sequence: TGCAGCGCCGCGGCGGGGGGCCGGGGTGAGCAGTTCTTC.

The chain links TRBV20-1 to TRBJ1-5, with D unresolved. The CDR3 consists of 12 residues. Looked up from germline, CDR1 is DFQATT and CDR2 is SNEGSKA (reference sequence). V lost 6 bases and J lost 3, with 9 bases in between. CDR3 bases: TGCAGTGCCGGGGATTACAATCAGCCCCAGCATTTT. It yields the protein CSAGDYNQPQHF.

The chain employs TRBV5-4 and TRBJ2-3; TRBD2 is a possible D gene (6 bases). CDR3 size: 16 residues. CDR1 SGHNT and CDR2 YYREEE come from the germline V gene (reference sequence). V was pared by 0 bases and J by 0 bases, with 11 bases between. The CDR3 sequence is CASSLVGRGSTDTQYF. In nucleotides, the CDR3 is TGTGCCAGCAGCTTGGTCGGGCGGGGAAGCACAGATACGCAGTATTTT.

DNA of the CDR3: TGTGCCAGCAGTCTGAACTCGGGCGAGCAGTTCTTC. Protein sequence: CASSLNSGEQFF. The chain couples TRBV12-3 or TRBV12-4 to TRBJ2-1; no firm D call. This CDR3 contains 12 residues. V lost 5 bases to trimming and J lost 10 bases, with 12 bases between them.

A remark on this clonotype: Just one base apart from a much larger clone, this may be a read error. The rearrangement joins TRBV10-1 to TRBJ2-7, with TRBD1 as a possible D gene (6 bases). The CDR3 extends over 14 amino acids. CDR1 is WNHNN and CDR2 is SYGVQD in the germline V gene (reference sequence). This CDR3 reads CAGSGGRTLNEQYF. CDR3 nucleotides: TGCGCCGGCAGTGGGGGCAGAACGCTAAACGAGCAGTACTTC.

The J gene is TRBJ2-3, the V gene TRBV24-1; D is uncertain. Trimming pared 1 base from V and 0 bases from J, leaving 10 bases between. This CDR3 has 16 amino acids. Germline V CDR1 and CDR2: KGHDR, SFDVKD. CDR3 sequence: CATSDFRATSTDTQYF. In nucleotides, the CDR3 is TGTGCCACCAGTGATTTTCGGGCTACTAGCACAGATACGCAGTATTTT.